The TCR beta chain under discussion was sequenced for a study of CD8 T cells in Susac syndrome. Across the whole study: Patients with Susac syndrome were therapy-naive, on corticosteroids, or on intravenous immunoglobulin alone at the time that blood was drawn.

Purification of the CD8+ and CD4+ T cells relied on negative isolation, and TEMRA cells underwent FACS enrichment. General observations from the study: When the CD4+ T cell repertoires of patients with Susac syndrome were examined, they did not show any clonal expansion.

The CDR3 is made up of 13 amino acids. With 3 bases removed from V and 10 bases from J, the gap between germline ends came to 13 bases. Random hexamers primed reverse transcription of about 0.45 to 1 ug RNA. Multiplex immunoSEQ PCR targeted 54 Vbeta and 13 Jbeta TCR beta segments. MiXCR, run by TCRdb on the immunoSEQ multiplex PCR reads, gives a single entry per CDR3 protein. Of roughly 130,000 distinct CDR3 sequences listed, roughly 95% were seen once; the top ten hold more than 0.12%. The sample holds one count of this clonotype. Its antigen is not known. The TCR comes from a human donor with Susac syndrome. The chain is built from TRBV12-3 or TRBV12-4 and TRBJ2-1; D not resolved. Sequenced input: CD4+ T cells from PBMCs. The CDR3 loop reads CASSLVRAEEQFF. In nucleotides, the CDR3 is TGTGCCAGCAGTTTGGTTAGGGCGGAAGAGCAGTTCTTC.